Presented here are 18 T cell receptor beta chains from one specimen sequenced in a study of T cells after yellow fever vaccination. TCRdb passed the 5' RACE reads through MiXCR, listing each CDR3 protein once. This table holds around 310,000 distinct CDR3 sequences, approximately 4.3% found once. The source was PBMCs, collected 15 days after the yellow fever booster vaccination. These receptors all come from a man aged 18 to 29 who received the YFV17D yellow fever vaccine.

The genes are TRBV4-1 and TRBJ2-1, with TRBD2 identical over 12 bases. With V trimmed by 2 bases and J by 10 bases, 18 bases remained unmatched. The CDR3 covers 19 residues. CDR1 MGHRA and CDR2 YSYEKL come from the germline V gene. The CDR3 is CASSQWASGGAVSLGEQFF. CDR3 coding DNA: TGCGCCAGCAGCCAATGGGCTAGCGGGGGGGCGGTAAGTCTTGGAGAGCAGTTCTTC.

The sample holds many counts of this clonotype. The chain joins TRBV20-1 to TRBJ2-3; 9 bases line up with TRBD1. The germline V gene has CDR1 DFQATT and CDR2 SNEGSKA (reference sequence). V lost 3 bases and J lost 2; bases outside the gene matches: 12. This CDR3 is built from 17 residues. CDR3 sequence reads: CSASPAHGTGSTDTQYF. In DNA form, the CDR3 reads TGCAGTGCTAGTCCTGCCCACGGGACAGGGTCCACAGATACGCAGTATTTT.

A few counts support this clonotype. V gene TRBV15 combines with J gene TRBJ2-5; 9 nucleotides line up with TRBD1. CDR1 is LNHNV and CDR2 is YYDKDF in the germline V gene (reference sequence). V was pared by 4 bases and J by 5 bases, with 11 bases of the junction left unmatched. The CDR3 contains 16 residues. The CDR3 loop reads CATSIAGTGWKETQYF. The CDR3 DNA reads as TGTGCCACCAGCATCGCCGGGACAGGGTGGAAGGAGACCCAGTACTTC.

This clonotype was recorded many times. CDR3 amino acids: CSARDLDNNEQFF. In nucleotides, the CDR3 is TGCAGTGCTAGAGATCTCGACAACAATGAGCAGTTCTTC. The chain is built from TRBV20-1 and TRBJ2-1; D remains unclear. Trimming pared 0 bases from V and 5 bases from J, leaving 8 bases between. Germline V gene lookup returns CDR1 DFQATT and CDR2 SNEGSKA (reference sequence). The CDR3 has 13 amino acids.

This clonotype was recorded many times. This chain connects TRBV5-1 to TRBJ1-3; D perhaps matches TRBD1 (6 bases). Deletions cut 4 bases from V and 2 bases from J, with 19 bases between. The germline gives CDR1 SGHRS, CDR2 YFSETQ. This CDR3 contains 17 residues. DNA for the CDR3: TGCGCCAGCAGCACGGGACACGCAGAGGTCACTGGAAACACCATATATTTT. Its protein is CASSTGHAEVTGNTIYF.

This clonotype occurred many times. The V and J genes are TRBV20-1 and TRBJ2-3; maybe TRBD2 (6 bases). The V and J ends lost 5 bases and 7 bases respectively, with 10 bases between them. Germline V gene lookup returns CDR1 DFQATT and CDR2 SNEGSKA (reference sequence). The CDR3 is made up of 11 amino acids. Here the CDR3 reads CSAGTGNTQYF. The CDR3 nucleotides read TGCAGTGCTGGGACTGGGAATACGCAGTATTTT.

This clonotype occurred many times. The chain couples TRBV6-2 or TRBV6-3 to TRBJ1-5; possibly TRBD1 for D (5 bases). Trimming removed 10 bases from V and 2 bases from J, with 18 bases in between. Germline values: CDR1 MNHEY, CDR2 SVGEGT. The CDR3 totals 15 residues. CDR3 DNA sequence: TGTGCCACCGTCGGAGGGGCGTCGGGCAATCAGCCCCAGCATTTT. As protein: CATVGGASGNQPQHF.

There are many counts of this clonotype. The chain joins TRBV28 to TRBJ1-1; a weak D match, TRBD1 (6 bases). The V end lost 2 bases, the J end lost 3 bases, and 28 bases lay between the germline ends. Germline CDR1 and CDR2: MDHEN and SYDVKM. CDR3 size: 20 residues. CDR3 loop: CASSLGPLPRGRKPDTEAFF. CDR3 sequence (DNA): TGTGCCAGCAGTTTAGGTCCCCTCCCGCGGGGGCGAAAACCAGACACTGAAGCTTTCTTT.

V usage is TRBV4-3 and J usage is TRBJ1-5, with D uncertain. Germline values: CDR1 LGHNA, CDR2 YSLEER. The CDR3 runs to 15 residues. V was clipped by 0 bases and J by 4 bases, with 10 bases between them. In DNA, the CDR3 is TGCGCCAGCAGCCAAGAAGCCAGGAGGAATCAGCCCCAGCATTTT. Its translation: CASSQEARRNQPQHF.

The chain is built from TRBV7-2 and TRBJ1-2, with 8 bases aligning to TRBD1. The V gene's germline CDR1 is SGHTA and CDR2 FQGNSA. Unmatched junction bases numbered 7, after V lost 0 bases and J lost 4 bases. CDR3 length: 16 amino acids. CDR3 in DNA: TGTGCCAGCAGCTTAGCCCGGACAGGGAAGACCTATGGCTACACCTTC. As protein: CASSLARTGKTYGYTF.

CDR3 protein: CASSTGQGGDEQYF. CDR3 nucleotide sequence: TGTGCCAGCAGCACCGGACAGGGGGGCGACGAGCAGTACTTC. The gene calls are TRBV7-9 and TRBJ2-7; 10 bases line up with TRBD1. This CDR3 is 14 amino acids long. J gave up 5 bases and V 5 bases, and 6 bases lay outside the gene matches. Germline CDR1 SEHNR, CDR2 FQNEAQ (reference sequence).

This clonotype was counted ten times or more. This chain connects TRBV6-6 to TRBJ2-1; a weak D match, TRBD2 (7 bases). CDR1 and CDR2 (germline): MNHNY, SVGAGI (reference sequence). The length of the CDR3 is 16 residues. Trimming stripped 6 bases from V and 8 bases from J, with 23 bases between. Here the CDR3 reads CASRPLRGGNLDEQFF. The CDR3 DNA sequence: TGTGCCAGCAGACCTCTGCGCGGGGGCAACTTGGATGAGCAGTTCTTC.

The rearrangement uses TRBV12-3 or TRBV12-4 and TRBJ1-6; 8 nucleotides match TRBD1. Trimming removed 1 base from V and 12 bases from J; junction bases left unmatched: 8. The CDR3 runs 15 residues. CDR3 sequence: CASSLDRGFIEPLHF. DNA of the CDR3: TGTGCCAGCAGTTTAGACAGGGGGTTTATCGAACCCCTCCACTTT.

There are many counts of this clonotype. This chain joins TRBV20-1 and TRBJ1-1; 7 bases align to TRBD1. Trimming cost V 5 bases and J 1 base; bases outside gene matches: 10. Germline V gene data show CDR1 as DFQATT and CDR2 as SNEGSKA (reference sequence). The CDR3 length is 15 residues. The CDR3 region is CSADTRYRGNTEAFF. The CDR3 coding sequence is TGCAGTGCTGATACCCGATACAGGGGGAACACTGAAGCTTTCTTT.

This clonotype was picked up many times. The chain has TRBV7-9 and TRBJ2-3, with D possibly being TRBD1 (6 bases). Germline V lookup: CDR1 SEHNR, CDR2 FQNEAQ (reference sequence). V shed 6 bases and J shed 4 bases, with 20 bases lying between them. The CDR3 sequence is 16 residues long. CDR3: CASRAKRQGNADTQYF. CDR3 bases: TGTGCCAGCAGGGCGAAAAGGCAGGGGAATGCAGATACGCAGTATTTT.

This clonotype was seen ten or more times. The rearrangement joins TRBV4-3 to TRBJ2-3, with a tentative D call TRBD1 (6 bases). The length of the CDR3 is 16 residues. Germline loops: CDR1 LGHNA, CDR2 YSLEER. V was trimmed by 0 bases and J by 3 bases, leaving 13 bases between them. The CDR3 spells CASSQDGTPGTDTQYF. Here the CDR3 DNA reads TGCGCCAGCAGCCAAGACGGGACACCGGGGACAGATACGCAGTATTTT.

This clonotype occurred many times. This CDR3 reads CASSWNRQETQYF. CDR3 in DNA: TGCGCCAGCAGCTGGAACAGACAAGAGACCCAGTACTTC. The chain is built from TRBV5-1 and TRBJ2-5; D not certain. The CDR3 has 13 residues. V dropped 3 bases and J dropped 2 bases, with 8 bases sitting between them. CDR1 and CDR2 (germline): SGHRS, YFSETQ.

The CDR3 loop reads CASSYSPPSLAGGPYNEQFF. The CDR3 DNA sequence: TGTGCCAGCAGTTACTCGCCGCCATCACTAGCGGGGGGCCCCTACAATGAGCAGTTCTTC. The rearrangement uses TRBV6-2 or TRBV6-3 and TRBJ2-1; 12 bases are a match to TRBD2. The CDR3 contains 20 residues. V was clipped by 0 bases and J by 2 bases; unmatched bases: 11. In germline, CDR1 is MNHEY, CDR2 SVGEGT.